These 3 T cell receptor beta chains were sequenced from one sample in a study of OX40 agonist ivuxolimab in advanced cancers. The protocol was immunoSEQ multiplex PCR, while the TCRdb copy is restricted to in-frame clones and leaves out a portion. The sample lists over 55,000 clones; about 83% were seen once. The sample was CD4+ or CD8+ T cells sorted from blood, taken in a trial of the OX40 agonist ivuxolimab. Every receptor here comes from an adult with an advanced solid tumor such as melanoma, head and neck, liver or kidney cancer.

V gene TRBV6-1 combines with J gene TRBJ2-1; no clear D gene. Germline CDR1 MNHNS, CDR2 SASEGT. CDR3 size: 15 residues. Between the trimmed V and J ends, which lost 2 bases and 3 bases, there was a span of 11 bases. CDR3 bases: TGTGCCAGCAGTGAACGGTGGTCAGGCTACAATGAGCAGTTCTTC. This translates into CASSERWSGYNEQFF.

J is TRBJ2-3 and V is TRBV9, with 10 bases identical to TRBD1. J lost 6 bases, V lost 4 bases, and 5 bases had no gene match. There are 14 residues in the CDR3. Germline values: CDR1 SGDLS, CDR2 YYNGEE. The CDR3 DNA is TGTGCCAGCAGCCGGACAGGGGGGGCGGATACGCAGTATTTT. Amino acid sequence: CASSRTGGADTQYF.

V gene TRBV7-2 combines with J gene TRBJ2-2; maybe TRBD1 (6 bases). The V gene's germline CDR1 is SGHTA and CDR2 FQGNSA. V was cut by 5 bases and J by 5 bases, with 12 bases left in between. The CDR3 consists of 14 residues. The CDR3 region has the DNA TGTGCCAGCAGCCAGGGGCAGGTAACCGGGGAGCTGTTTTTT. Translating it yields CASSQGQVTGELFF.